This T cell receptor (beta chain) was observed in a study of cytomegalovirus exposure and HLA in healthy donors. Whole-study findings and limits: Confirmation was obtained in vitro that a few CMV-associated chains are specific for CMV antigens. For most subjects, TCR beta sequences were reported to predict HLA-A and HLA-B alleles with accuracy.

V lost 3 bases, J lost 14 bases, and 24 bases lay in between. This CDR3 comprises 16 residues. Germline CDR1 SGDLS, CDR2 YYNGEE. In the PCR, 60 Vbeta and 13 Jbeta primers were used. In the original processing: Some 10 million of tens of millions of unique TCR beta chains were shared, per a later count. Measured with immunoSEQ multiplex PCR; TCRdb has only the in-frame clones, and not every one. For V, J and clone size, that table is used; D and trimming come from the DNA. In the table there are approximately 140,000 clones, approximately 73% of which are singletons. Each donor was healthy, and each was a bone marrow donor. In regard to this clone: The antigen remains unidentified.

The sequenced material came from PBMCs. V is TRBV9 and J is TRBJ1-6; tentative D call: TRBD1 (5 bases). This receptor was obtained from a woman aged 18-29 years in good health and CMV-seronegative. CDR3 in amino acids: CASSAGGEPKIGALHF. The DNA for the CDR3 is TGTGCCAGCAGCGCGGGGGGGGAGCCCAAGATCGGGGCCCTCCACTTT.